This T cell receptor beta chain originates from a study of cytomegalovirus exposure and HLA in healthy donors. At the level of the study: An earlier analysis identified more than 95 million unique TCR beta sequences in about 179 million T cells. Study results and limitations: Some 17,000 TCR beta sequences were associated with HLA alleles at 0.05 false discovery rate in a later analysis.

Amplification used 60 Vbeta primers and 13 Jbeta primers. Produced via immunoSEQ multiplex PCR; TCRdb's table is partial and in-frame only. The sample has 150,000 to 200,000 clones; approximately 84% are singletons. Turning to this clone: Its specificity is not known.

The germline gives CDR1 SNHLY, CDR2 FYNNEI. Between the trimmed V and J ends, which lost 7 bases and 2 bases, there was a span of 11 bases. This CDR3 is 13 amino acids long. The V call is TRBV2, the J call TRBJ1-2; no reliable D call. This receptor was taken from a girl aged 10 to 17 in good health and CMV-seropositive. Sample: PBMCs. CDR3 region: CASTRLENYGYTF. The CDR3 region has the DNA TGTGCCAGCACACGGTTGGAGAACTATGGCTACACCTTC.